Listed below are T cell receptor beta chains from one sample, sequenced in a study of glioma-infiltrating T cells. TCRdb ran MiXCR on the multiplex PCR reads and lists one entry per CDR3 protein. The sample carries about 180,000 distinct CDR3 sequences, around 45% recorded once. Sequenced input: glioma tissue, nonneoplastic brain tissue, or PBMCs (not recorded which). The receptors shown here come from a human donor with low-grade glioma or glioblastoma, undergoing nonglioma brain surgery, or in good health (not recorded which). CDR3s include the opening cysteine and the closing phenylalanine or tryptophan. A D gene is named only where the DNA matches it firmly. Expanded clones are given a class, and other clones once, few, many or no size at all.

>TRBJ1-5|TRBV28|.|13|medium-sized
TGTGCCAGCAGTAGGACTTTAGGGAGGCCCCAGCATTTT
CASSRTLGRPQHF
>TRBJ2-5|TRBV19|.|15|.
TGTGCCAGTAGTGTGGACACGCTCGGCCGTGAGGACCAGTACTTC
CASSVDTLGREDQYF
>TRBJ1-1|TRBV3-1|.|13|.
TGTGCCAGCAGCCAAGATCCCAGGGGTGAAGCTTTCTTT
CASSQDPRGEAFF
>TRBJ2-7|TRBV20-1|TRBD1|14|many
TGCAGTGCTAGAGATACAGGGGGCTCCTACGAGCAGTACTTC
CSARDTGGSYEQYF
>TRBJ1-2|TRBV27|TRBD1|13|many
TGTGCCAGCAGTTTCAGGGGGCGCGGAGGCTACACCTTC
CASSFRGRGGYTF
>TRBJ2-7|TRBV7-9|.|12|.
TGTGCTTTTGACAGAGACCCCTACGAGCAGTACTTC
CAFDRDPYEQYF
>TRBJ2-7|TRBV5-1|TRBD1|13|.
TGCGCCAGCAGCTCCCGACAGGGGTACGAGCAGTACTTC
CASSSRQGYEQYF
>TRBJ2-3|TRBV12-3/TRBV12-4|.|15|.
TGTGCCATCAGTGATGGGACACCTAGCATAGATACGCAGTATTTT
CAISDGTPSIDTQYF
>TRBJ2-7|TRBV6-1|TRBD2|17|.
TGTGCCAGCAGTCAGGGACTAGCGGGACTCACCAACTCCGAGCAGTACTTC
CASSQGLAGLTNSEQYF
>TRBJ2-1|TRBV4-1|.|16|.
TGCGCCAGCAGCCAAGTTGCTCCGACGGTGGACAATGAGCAGTTCTTC
CASSQVAPTVDNEQFF
>TRBJ2-1|TRBV27|TRBD2|14|many
TGTGCCAGCAGCCGAGCTAGCGGTAAAAATGAGCAGTTCTTC
CASSRASGKNEQFF
>TRBJ2-7|TRBV7-9|.|14|.
TGTGCCAGCAGCTTATGGGACGGAGTCTACGAGCAGTACTTC
CASSLWDGVYEQYF
>TRBJ2-3|TRBV6-1|.|15|.
TGTGCCAGCATCACCTATACAGGGTGCTTAGATACGCAGTATTTT
CASITYTGCLDTQYF
>TRBJ2-7|TRBV20-1|TRBD2|14|many
TGCAGTGCCCCGTCCCCTAGCGGGAGTGACGAGCAGTACTTC
CSAPSPSGSDEQYF
>TRBJ2-5|TRBV28|.|14|few
TGTGCCATAAAAAACGGGGGAACCCAAGAGACCCAGTACTTC
CAIKNGGTQETQYF
>TRBJ2-7|TRBV28|TRBD2|14|.
TGTGCCAGCACTCGGACTAGCCGTAACAAGGAGCAGTACTTC
CASTRTSRNKEQYF
>TRBJ1-1|TRBV20-1|.|16|many
TGCAGTGCTAGAGATCTAGTCCAGCCCATGAACACTGAAGCTTTCTTT
CSARDLVQPMNTEAFF
>TRBJ2-3|TRBV28|.|15|many
TGTGCCAGCAGTAGTCAGACAAAACCCACAGATACGCAGTATTTT
CASSSQTKPTDTQYF
>TRBJ1-2|TRBV7-9|.|13|many
TGTGCCAGCAGCTTACCAGGGACCTATGGCTACACCTTC
CASSLPGTYGYTF
>TRBJ2-1|TRBV28|.|16|.
TGTGCCAGCAGTTGCACCGGGGCTAGAGGGAGAGCTAAGCAGTTCTTC
CASSCTGARGRAKQFF
>TRBJ1-5|TRBV27|TRBD1|14|many
TGTGCCAGCAGTTCACCGGGACAGAATCAGCCCCAGCATTTT
CASSSPGQNQPQHF
>TRBJ2-7|TRBV24-1|.|12|many
TGTGCCACCAGTGATTTGTTCACAGAGCAGTACTTC
CATSDLFTEQYF
>TRBJ2-1|TRBV20-1|.|13|.
TGCAGTGCTAGTAGGGCAGGGAGGAGTGAGCAGTTCTTC
CSASRAGRSEQFF
>TRBJ2-7|TRBV12-3/TRBV12-4|.|14|few
TGTGCCAGCAGTTTACAGAAGCCCAGCTACGAGCAGTACTTC
CASSLQKPSYEQYF
>TRBJ2-1|TRBV3-1|.|14|.
TGTGCCAGCACCCACGGGGGGCTAAAGAATGAGCAGTTCTTC
CASTHGGLKNEQFF
>TRBJ2-1|TRBV24-1|TRBD1|13|.
TGTGCCACCAGTGAAGGAACAGGGGACGAGCAGTTCTTC
CATSEGTGDEQFF
>TRBJ1-5|TRBV29-1|.|13|few
TGCAGCGTCTTGGACGGCAGCAATCAGCCCCAGCATTTT
CSVLDGSNQPQHF
>TRBJ1-2|TRBV28|TRBD1|15|many
TGTGCCAGCACCCCCTGGGGGACAGATAACTATGGCTACACCTTC
CASTPWGTDNYGYTF
>TRBJ2-1|TRBV6-1|.|16|many
TGTGCCAGCAGTTCCCTTTACGGGGACGGGGCCAATGAGCAGTTCTTC
CASSSLYGDGANEQFF
>TRBJ1-5|TRBV20-1|.|16|.
TGCAGTGCTAGTTCTGTGGGAGCCTCCAAGATTCAGCCCCAGCATTTT
CSASSVGASKIQPQHF
>TRBJ2-1|TRBV15|.|14|.
TGTGCCACCAGCGGAGGTGCAGGCACAGATACGCAGTTCTTC
CATSGGAGTDTQFF
>TRBJ2-1|TRBV14|TRBD2|15|.
TGTGCCAGCAGCCAAGATATTAGCGGGAACAATGAGCAGCTCTTC
CASSQDISGNNEQLF
>TRBJ1-1|TRBV6-6|.|14|.
TGTACCAGCAGTTACCGAGAGTTGAACACTGAAGCTTTCTTT
CTSSYRELNTEAFF
>TRBJ2-3|TRBV19|.|18|.
TGTGCCAGTAGTATAGTAAGGACATCAAGAACACCAGCAGATACGCAGTATTTT
CASSIVRTSRTPADTQYF
>TRBJ2-7|TRBV2|.|15|many
TGTGCCAGCAGTGAACATCCCGTTTACCTCTACGAGCAGTACTTC
CASSEHPVYLYEQYF
>TRBJ2-2|TRBV7-9|.|13|.
TGTGCCAGCAGCCGCGGACAGATCGGGGAGCTGTTTTTT
CASSRGQIGELFF
>TRBJ1-2|TRBV29-1|.|13|.
TGCAGCGTGTCGAGGGGGGACGGCTATGGCTACACCTTC
CSVSRGDGYGYTF
>TRBJ2-1|TRBV24-1|.|13|few
TGTGCCACCGTGGGCGGGACCTACAATGAGCAGTTCTTC
CATVGGTYNEQFF
>TRBJ2-7|TRBV24-1|.|14|many
TGTGCCACCAGTGATTTAGATCCCAATGGGGAGCAGTACTTC
CATSDLDPNGEQYF
>TRBJ2-7|TRBV4-1|.|14|.
TGCGCCAGCAGCCAAGATCGGGAAGACTACGAGCAGTACTTC
CASSQDREDYEQYF
>TRBJ2-5|TRBV2|.|15|.
TGTGCCAGCAGTGAAGCGCGTCGGAGCGAAGAGACCCAGTACTTC
CASSEARRSEETQYF
>TRBJ1-2|TRBV28|.|14|many
TGTGCCAGCAGTTTATTAGGGGGACTCTATGGCTACACCTTC
CASSLLGGLYGYTF
>TRBJ2-7|TRBV4-1|TRBD2|16|few
TGCGCCAGCAGCCAATTGGTGCGGGAGGGCCGAGACGAGCAGTACTTC
CASSQLVREGRDEQYF
>TRBJ1-5|TRBV2|TRBD1|13|many
TGTGCCAGCAGGGGACAGCTCAATCAGCCCCAGCATTTT
CASRGQLNQPQHF
>TRBJ2-1|TRBV5-4|.|16|.
TGTGCCAGCATCTTTAGCCACCACCGCTCCTACAATGAGCAGTTCTTC
CASIFSHHRSYNEQFF
>TRBJ2-7|TRBV6-1|TRBD1|15|many
TGTGCCAGCAGTTCTGGGGACAGGGTTGTTTACGAGCAGTACTTC
CASSSGDRVVYEQYF
>TRBJ2-3|TRBV7-6|TRBD2|19|.
TGTGCCAGCAGGTTAAGGCGACTAGCGGTCTTACCCTCCACAGATACGCAGTATTTT
CASRLRRLAVLPSTDTQYF
>TRBJ2-7|TRBV6-1|.|12|many
TGTGCCAGCGTGCGGAGTGATTACGAGCAGTACTTC
CASVRSDYEQYF
>TRBJ2-5|TRBV28|TRBD2|15|many
TGTGCCAGCAGTTTAAGGGACTATTACCAAGAGACCCAGTACTTC
CASSLRDYYQETQYF
>TRBJ2-7|TRBV15|TRBD2|16|few
TGTGCCACCAGCCCGGGGGGAGCTAGCGGGATTGTCGAGCAGTACTTC
CATSPGGASGIVEQYF
>TRBJ1-2|TRBV28|.|11|.
TGTGCCACAGCGAAGGATATGGGCAACACCTTC
CATAKDMGNTF
>TRBJ1-1|TRBV3-1|TRBD1|16|few
TGTGCCAGCAGCCAAGCCGGGACAGTCATGAACACTGAAGCTTTCTTT
CASSQAGTVMNTEAFF
>TRBJ2-7|TRBV7-9|.|13|few
TGTGCCAGCGGAAGGGGCGAGCCTTACGAGCAGTACTTC
CASGRGEPYEQYF
>TRBJ2-5|TRBV24-1|TRBD2|16|many
TGTGCCACCAGTGATCTGGGACTAGCGGATCAAGAGACCCAGTACTTC
CATSDLGLADQETQYF